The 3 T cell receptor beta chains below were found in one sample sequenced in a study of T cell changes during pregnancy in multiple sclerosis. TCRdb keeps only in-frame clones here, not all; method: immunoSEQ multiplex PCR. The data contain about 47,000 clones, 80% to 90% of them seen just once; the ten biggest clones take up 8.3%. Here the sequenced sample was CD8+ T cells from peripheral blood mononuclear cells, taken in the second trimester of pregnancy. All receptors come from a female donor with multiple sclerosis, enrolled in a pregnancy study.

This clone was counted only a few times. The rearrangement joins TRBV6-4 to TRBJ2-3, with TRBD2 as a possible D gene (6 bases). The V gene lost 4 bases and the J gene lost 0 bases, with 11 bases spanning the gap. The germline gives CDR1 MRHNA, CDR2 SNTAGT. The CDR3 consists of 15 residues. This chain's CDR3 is CASSAGRDSTDTQYF. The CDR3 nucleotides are TGTGCCAGCAGTGCGGGGCGGGATAGCACAGATACGCAGTATTTT.

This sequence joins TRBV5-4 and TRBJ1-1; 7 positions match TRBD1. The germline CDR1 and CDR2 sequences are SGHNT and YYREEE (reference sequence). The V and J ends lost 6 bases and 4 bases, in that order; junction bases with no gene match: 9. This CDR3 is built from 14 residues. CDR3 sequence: CASTLSDRATEAFF. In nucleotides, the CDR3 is TGTGCCAGCACCCTCTCCGACAGGGCCACTGAAGCTTTCTTT.

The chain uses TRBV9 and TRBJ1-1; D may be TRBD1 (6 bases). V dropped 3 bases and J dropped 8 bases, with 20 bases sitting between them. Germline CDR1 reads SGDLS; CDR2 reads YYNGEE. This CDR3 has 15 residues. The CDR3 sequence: CASSAPTGRFGEAFF. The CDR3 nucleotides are TGTGCCAGCAGCGCCCCGACAGGCCGCTTCGGCGAAGCTTTCTTT.